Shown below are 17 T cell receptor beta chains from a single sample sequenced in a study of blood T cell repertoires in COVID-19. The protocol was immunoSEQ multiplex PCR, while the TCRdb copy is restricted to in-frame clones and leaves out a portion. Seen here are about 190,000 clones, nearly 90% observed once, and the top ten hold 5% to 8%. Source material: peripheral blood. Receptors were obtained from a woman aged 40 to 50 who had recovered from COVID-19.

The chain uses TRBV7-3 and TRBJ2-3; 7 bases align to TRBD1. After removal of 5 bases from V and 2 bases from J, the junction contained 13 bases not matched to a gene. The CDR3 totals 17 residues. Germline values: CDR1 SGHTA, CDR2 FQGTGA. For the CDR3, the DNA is TGTGCCAGCAGCCCAGGGACCGGGACAGCTTTCACAGATACGCAGTATTTT. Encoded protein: CASSPGTGTAFTDTQYF.

The CDR3 nucleotides read TGTGCCTGCCCCCAGGAACTAGAGCACACCGGGGAGCTGTTTTTT. Amino acid sequence: CACPQELEHTGELFF. The chain joins TRBV30 to TRBJ2-2, with D possibly matching TRBD2 (5 bases). The germline V gene has CDR1 GTSNPN and CDR2 SVGIG (reference sequence). V gave up 6 bases and J gave up 3 bases, with 17 bases separating them. The CDR3 covers 15 residues.

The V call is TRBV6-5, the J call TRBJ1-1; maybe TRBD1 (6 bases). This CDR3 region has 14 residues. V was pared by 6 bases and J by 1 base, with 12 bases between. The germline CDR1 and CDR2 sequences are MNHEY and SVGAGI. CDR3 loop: CASRRRTENTEAFF. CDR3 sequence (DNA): TGTGCCAGCAGGAGACGGACAGAGAACACTGAAGCTTTCTTT.

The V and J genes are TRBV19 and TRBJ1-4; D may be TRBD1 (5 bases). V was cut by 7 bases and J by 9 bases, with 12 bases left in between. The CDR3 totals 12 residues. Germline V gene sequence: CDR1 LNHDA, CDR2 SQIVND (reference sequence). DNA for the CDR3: TGTGCCAGTAATCAGGGAAGGAAAAAACTGTTTTTT. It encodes CASNQGRKKLFF.

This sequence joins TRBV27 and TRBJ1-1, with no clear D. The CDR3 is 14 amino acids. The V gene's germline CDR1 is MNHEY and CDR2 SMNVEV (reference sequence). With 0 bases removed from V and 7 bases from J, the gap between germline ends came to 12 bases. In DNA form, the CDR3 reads TGTGCCAGCAGTTTATCTCCGAGAGGAATTGAAGCTTTCTTT. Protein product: CASSLSPRGIEAFF.

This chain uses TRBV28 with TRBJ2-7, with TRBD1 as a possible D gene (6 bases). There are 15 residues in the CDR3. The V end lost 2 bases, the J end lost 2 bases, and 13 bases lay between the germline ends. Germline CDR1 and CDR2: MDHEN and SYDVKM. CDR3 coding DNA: TGTGCCAGCAGTTTAGGGACAATATTGACCTACGAGCAGTACTTC. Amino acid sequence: CASSLGTILTYEQYF.

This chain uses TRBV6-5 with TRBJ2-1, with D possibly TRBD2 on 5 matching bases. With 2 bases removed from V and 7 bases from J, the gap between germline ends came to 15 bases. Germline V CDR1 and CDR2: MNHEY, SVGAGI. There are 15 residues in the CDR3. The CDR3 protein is CASSYVLAGLNEQFF. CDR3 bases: TGTGCCAGCAGTTACGTCTTAGCAGGACTGAATGAGCAGTTCTTC.

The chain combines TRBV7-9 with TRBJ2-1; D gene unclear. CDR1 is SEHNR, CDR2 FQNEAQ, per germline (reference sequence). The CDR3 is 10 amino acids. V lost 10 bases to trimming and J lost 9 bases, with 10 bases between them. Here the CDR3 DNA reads TGTGCCACCTACCTCGGTGAGCAGTTCTTC. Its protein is CATYLGEQFF.

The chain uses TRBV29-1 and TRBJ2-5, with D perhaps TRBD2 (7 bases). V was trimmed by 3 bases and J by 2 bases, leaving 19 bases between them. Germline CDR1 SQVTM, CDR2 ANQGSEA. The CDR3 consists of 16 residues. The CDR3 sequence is CSVDPRGGGSQETQYF. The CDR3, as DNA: TGCAGCGTTGACCCTCGCGGGGGCGGGAGTCAAGAGACCCAGTACTTC.

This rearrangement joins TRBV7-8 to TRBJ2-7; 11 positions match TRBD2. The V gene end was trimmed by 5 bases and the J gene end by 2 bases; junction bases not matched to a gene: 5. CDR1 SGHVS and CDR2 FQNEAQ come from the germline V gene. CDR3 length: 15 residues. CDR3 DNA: TGTGCCAGCAGCCACGGACTAGCGGGTACCTACGAGCAGTACTTC. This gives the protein CASSHGLAGTYEQYF. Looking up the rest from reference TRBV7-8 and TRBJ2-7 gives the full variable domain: GAGVSQSPRYKVAKRGQDVALRCDPISGHVSLFWYQQALGQGPEFLTYFQNEAQLDKSGLPSDRFFAERPEGSVSTLKIQRTQQEDSAVYLCASSHGLAGTYEQYFGPGTRLTVT.

CDR3 loop: CASSPTSAGGNEQFF. The CDR3 bases are TGTGCCAGCAGTCCCACTAGCGCCGGCGGCAATGAGCAGTTCTTC. The rearrangement uses TRBV9 and TRBJ2-1, with 7 bases aligning to TRBD2. Per the germline V gene, CDR1 is SGDLS and CDR2 is YYNGEE. This CDR3 contains 15 residues. The ends lost 5 bases at V and 6 bases at J; junction bases unmatched: 11.

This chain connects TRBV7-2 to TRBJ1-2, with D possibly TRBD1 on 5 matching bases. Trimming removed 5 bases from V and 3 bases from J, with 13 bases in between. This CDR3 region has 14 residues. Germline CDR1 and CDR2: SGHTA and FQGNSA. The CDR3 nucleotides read TGTGCCAGCAGCGCGGGACCGACAGACTATGGCTACACCTTC. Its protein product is CASSAGPTDYGYTF.

The CDR3 DNA reads TGCGCCAGCAGCCGTGGCTGGGGCCTATCCAGCGAGCAGTACTTC. Encoded protein: CASSRGWGLSSEQYF. J is TRBJ2-7 and V is TRBV4-1; a weak D match, TRBD1 (5 bases). CDR1 is MGHRA and CDR2 is YSYEKL in the germline V gene. Trimming shortened V by 4 bases and J by 6 bases, and 19 bases separated the two germline ends. CDR3 length: 15 amino acids.

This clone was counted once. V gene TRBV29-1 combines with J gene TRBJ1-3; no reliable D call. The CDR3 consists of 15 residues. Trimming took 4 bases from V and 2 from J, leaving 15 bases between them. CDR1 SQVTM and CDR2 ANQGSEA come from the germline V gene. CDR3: CSVVVRTYPGNTIYF. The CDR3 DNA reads TGCAGCGTTGTAGTCAGGACTTACCCTGGAAACACCATATATTTT.

DNA of the CDR3: TGTGCCACCGCACCAAGAGTGTACACTGAAGCTTTCTTT. Protein product: CATAPRVYTEAFF. This chain connects TRBV6-1 to TRBJ1-1, with D unresolved. The ends were cut back, 10 bases at V and 3 bases at J, with 15 bases in the middle. The CDR3 consists of 13 residues. CDR1 and CDR2 from the germline V gene are MNHNS and SASEGT.

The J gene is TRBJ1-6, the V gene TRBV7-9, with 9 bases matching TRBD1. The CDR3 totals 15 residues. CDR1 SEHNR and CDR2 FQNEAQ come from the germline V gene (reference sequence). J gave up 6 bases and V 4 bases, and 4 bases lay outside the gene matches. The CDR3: CASSYGQGPNSPLHF. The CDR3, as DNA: TGTGCCAGCAGCTACGGACAGGGGCCTAATTCACCCCTCCACTTT.

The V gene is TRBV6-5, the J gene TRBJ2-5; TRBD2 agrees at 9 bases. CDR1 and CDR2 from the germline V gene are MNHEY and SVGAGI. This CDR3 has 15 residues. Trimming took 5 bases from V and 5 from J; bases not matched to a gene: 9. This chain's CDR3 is CASSPSAGGPETQYF. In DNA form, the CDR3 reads TGTGCCAGCAGTCCCTCGGCGGGAGGGCCGGAGACCCAGTACTTC.